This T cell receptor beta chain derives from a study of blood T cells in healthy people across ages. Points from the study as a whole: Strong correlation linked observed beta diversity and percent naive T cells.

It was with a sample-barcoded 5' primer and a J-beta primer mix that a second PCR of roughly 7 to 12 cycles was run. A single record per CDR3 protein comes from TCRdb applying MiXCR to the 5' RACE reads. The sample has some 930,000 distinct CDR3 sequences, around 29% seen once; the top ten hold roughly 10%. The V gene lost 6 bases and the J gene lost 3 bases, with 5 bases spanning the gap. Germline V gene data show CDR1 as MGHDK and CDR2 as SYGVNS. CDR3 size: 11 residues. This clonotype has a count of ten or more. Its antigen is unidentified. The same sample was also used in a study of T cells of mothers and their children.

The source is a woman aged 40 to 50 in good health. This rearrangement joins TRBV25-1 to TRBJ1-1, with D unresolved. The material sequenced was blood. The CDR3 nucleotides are TGTGCCAGCAGGGTGGACACTGAAGCTTTCTTT. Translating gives CASRVDTEAFF. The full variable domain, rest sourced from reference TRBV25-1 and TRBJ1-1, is EADIYQTPRYLVIGTGKKITLECSQTMGHDKMYWYQQDPGMELHLIHYSYGVNSTEKGDLSSESTVSRIRTEHFPLTLESARPSHTSQYLCASRVDTEAFFGQGTRLTVV.